The next 3 T cell receptor beta chains were all read from a single sample in a study of early T cells in non-severe SARS-CoV-2 infection. TCRdb reprocessed the 5' RACE reads via MiXCR and lists one record per CDR3 protein. The sample consists of about 83,000 distinct CDR3 sequences, approximately 13% of them appearing once. Input material: whole blood. The receptors were sampled from an adult who was a healthcare worker with PCR-confirmed SARS-CoV-2 infection or an uninfected control (not recorded which).

The V gene is TRBV21-1, the J gene TRBJ2-3; whether TRBD1, the table's D call, matches the DNA was not checked. TRBV21-1 is described as a pseudogene. CDR3 size: 17 residues. CDR3 loop: CASSKPTIAGGADTQYF. Here the CDR3 DNA reads TGTGCCAGCAGCAAACCTACAATAGCGGGGGGCGCAGATACGCAGTATTTT.

This clonotype was detected many times. The chain couples TRBV5-1 to TRBJ2-7; 7 bases are shared with TRBD2. Germline CDR1 and CDR2: SGHRS and YFSETQ. Trimming at V came to 2 bases and at J to 3 bases, leaving 5 bases not matched to a gene. CDR3 length: 14 residues. CDR3 nucleotide sequence: TGCGCCAGCAGCTTTTGGGGGAGGGACTACGAGCAGTACTTC. This encodes CASSFWGRDYEQYF.

This clonotype turned up a few times. This rearrangement joins TRBV2 to TRBJ2-7; 7 positions agree with TRBD2. The CDR3 is 15 amino acids. V shed 4 bases and J 0 bases; nucleotides not matched to a gene: 6. Looked up from germline, CDR1 is SNHLY and CDR2 is FYNNEI. This CDR3 reads CASSGASGGSYEQYF. The CDR3 DNA reads as TGTGCCAGCAGTGGGGCTAGCGGAGGCTCCTACGAGCAGTACTTC. Drawing the rest from reference TRBV2 and TRBJ2-7, the complete variable domain is EPEVTQTPSHQVTQMGQEVILRCVPISNHLYFYWYRQILGQKVEFLVSFYNNEISEKSEIFDDQFSVERPDGSNFTLKIRSTKLEDSAMYFCASSGASGGSYEQYFGPGTRLTVT.